This TCR beta chain is from a study of identical twins. Study results and limitations: For out-of-frame beta sequences, excess twin sharing was weaker. Twin pairs' shared out-of-frame alpha sequences were enriched in low generation probability. A partial confounding effect on zero-insertion analyses could come from invariant MAIT and iNKT cells.

The CDR3 length is 13 residues. Trimming took off 3 bases at V and 7 bases at J, with 12 bases between the two ends. Looked up from germline, CDR1 is WSHSY and CDR2 is SAAADI. This clonotype has at least ten counts. Its target is unknown. TCRdb reprocessed the 5' RACE reads via MiXCR and lists one record per CDR3 protein. This table holds approximately 630,000 distinct CDR3 sequences, 7% to 7.5% found once. This sample was shared with a second study, whose subject was yellow fever vaccine responses in identical twins.

Specimen: PBMCs. This chain uses TRBV10-2 with TRBJ1-1; D is ambiguous. This receptor was identified in a woman aged 18-29 years in good health. The CDR3: CASSDQATVEAFF. The CDR3 DNA reads TGCGCCAGCAGTGACCAGGCGACCGTTGAAGCTTTCTTT.